This entry lists 21 T cell receptor beta chains sequenced from one sample in a study of shared clonotypes between healthy human individuals. Profiled with immunoSEQ multiplex PCR; TCRdb holds only in-frame clones, not every one. This sample has 2 million or so clones; about 95% occur once, and the top ten carry about 1.1%. CD8 cells regarded as naive lacked CD45RO, were positively chosen for CCR7, and omitted terminally differentiated effector memory CD45RA+ cells. Source material: naive CD8+ T cells sorted from blood. The origin of the receptors is a young man in good health.

This clone was picked up one time. CDR3 in amino acids: CASSEAVQGNSPLHF. DNA of the CDR3: TGTGCCAGCAGTGAAGCTGTACAGGGGAATTCACCCCTCCACTTT. The rearrangement links TRBV2 to TRBJ1-6; 7 nucleotides align to TRBD1. This CDR3 has 15 amino acids. The V gene's germline CDR1 is SNHLY and CDR2 FYNNEI. With 0 bases clipped from V and 7 bases from J, the junction kept 3 bases outside the gene matches.

The V call is TRBV28, the J call TRBJ2-3; D uncertain. The CDR3 spans 16 residues. Germline CDR1 and CDR2: MDHEN and SYDVKM. V lost 3 bases to trimming and J lost 2 bases, with 15 bases between them. CDR3 DNA: TGTGCCAGCAGTTTCACGGTTGCCAGTCTCACAGATACGCAGTATTTT. This sequence encodes CASSFTVASLTDTQYF.

This clone has just one count. The V call is TRBV28, the J call TRBJ2-1; 10 bases line up with TRBD2. J was trimmed by 9 bases and V by 5 bases; bases with no gene match: 13. The CDR3 contains 16 residues. Germline V gives CDR1 MDHEN, CDR2 SYDVKM. The CDR3 sequence: CASSLRGVAGGLEQFF. In DNA, the CDR3 is TGTGCCAGCAGTCTCCGGGGCGTAGCGGGGGGCCTTGAGCAGTTCTTC.

This clone was counted a single time. The genes are TRBV30 and TRBJ2-7; 8 bases fit TRBD1. Germline CDR1 GTSNPN, CDR2 SVGIG (reference sequence). The CDR3 spans 15 residues. The V segment lost 0 bases and the J segment 4 bases; nucleotides outside the gene matches: 8. This chain's CDR3 is CAWSVPADRGYEQYF. The CDR3 DNA reads TGTGCCTGGAGTGTACCCGCCGACAGGGGATACGAGCAGTACTTC.

V gene TRBV6-1 combines with J gene TRBJ1-5, with D hard to call. The germline V gene has CDR1 MNHNS and CDR2 SASEGT. Trimming pared 4 bases from V and 6 bases from J, leaving 16 bases between. There are 15 residues in the CDR3. Here the CDR3 DNA reads TGTGCCAGCAGTGTCGCGGCACCTGGGAGTCAGCCCCAGCATTTT. This codes for CASSVAAPGSQPQHF.

The chain employs TRBV7-9 and TRBJ1-4; D remains unclear. Per the germline V gene, CDR1 is SEHNR and CDR2 is FQNEAQ (reference sequence). V shed 4 bases and J shed 4 bases, with 16 bases lying between them. This CDR3 region has 16 residues. CDR3 sequence: CASSSESRAYNEKLFF. In DNA form, the CDR3 reads TGTGCCAGCAGCTCCGAAAGTCGGGCCTATAATGAAAAACTGTTTTTT.

The V gene is TRBV13, the J gene TRBJ2-7, with 8 nucleotides matching TRBD1. This CDR3 region has 17 residues. Losses at the gene ends were 5 bases for V and 1 base for J; bases not matched to a gene: 13. CDR1 is PRHDT, CDR2 FYEKMQ, per germline (reference sequence). The CDR3: CASSPTERDRRSYEQYF. Here the CDR3 DNA reads TGTGCCAGCAGCCCAACCGAACGGGACAGGAGATCCTACGAGCAGTACTTC.

In this sample, this clone turned up a few times. The V gene is TRBV27, the J gene TRBJ1-2; 9 nucleotides align to TRBD1. The germline gives CDR1 MNHEY, CDR2 SMNVEV (reference sequence). Trimming removed 0 bases from V and 2 bases from J; junction bases left unmatched: 4. The CDR3 totals 16 residues. The CDR3 DNA sequence: TGTGCCAGCAGTTTATCGACAGGGGGAAGCAACTATGGCTACACCTTC. It translates to CASSLSTGGSNYGYTF.

With regard to this clone: Different DNA sequences within this sample yield the same CDR3. The V call is TRBV27, the J call TRBJ1-1; no clear D gene. The length of the CDR3 is 14 residues. Germline V gene data show CDR1 as MNHEY and CDR2 as SMNVEV (reference sequence). Trimming took 3 bases from V and 1 from J, leaving 9 bases between them. CDR3 residues: CASSLWGGNTEAFF. In DNA form, the CDR3 reads TGTGCCAGCAGTTTGTGGGGAGGGAACACTGAAGCTTTCTTT.

This chain uses TRBV5-6 with TRBJ1-2; D call uncertain. Germline-derived CDR1 and CDR2 are SGHDT and YYEEEE. This CDR3 region has 11 residues. The germline V and J ends were trimmed by 3 bases and 10 bases, with 10 bases remaining between them. This CDR3 reads CASSSSGIYTF. Written as DNA, the CDR3 is TGTGCCAGCAGCTCCTCCGGGATCTACACCTTC.

The rearrangement uses TRBV7-2 and TRBJ2-7, with TRBD2 as a possible D gene (5 bases). The V end was cut by 5 bases, the J end by 0 bases, with 14 bases between. This CDR3 contains 15 residues. Looked up from germline, CDR1 is SGHTA and CDR2 is FQGNSA. DNA of the CDR3: TGTGCCAGCAGCCCGAGCGGTATAGTCTCCTACGAGCAGTACTTC. Its protein product is CASSPSGIVSYEQYF. The full variable domain, its missing parts supplied by reference TRBV7-2 and TRBJ2-7, is GAGVSQSPSNKVTEKGKDVELRCDPISGHTALYWYRQSLGQGLEFLIYFQGNSAPDKSGLPSDRFSAERTGGSVSTLTIQRTQQEDSAVYLCASSPSGIVSYEQYFGPGTRLTVT.

The V and J genes are TRBV4-3 and TRBJ2-1; 9 nucleotides agree with TRBD2. Per the germline V gene, CDR1 is LGHNA and CDR2 is YSLEER. The CDR3 runs 16 residues. V lost 2 bases and J lost 2; bases outside the gene matches: 4. CDR3 amino acids: CASSQLAGATYNEQFF. The CDR3 nucleotides read TGCGCCAGCAGCCAATTAGCGGGAGCTACCTACAATGAGCAGTTCTTC.

Of note for this clone: This specimen includes other DNA sequences encoding the same CDR3. This chain links TRBV9 with TRBJ2-7; tentatively, D is TRBD2 (5 bases). This CDR3 is 15 amino acids long. Between the trimmed V and J ends, which lost 0 bases and 0 bases, there was a span of 10 bases. Germline CDR1 is SGDLS and CDR2 is YYNGEE. The DNA of the CDR3 is TGTGCCAGCAGCGTAGGGACGGGGAGCTCCTACGAGCAGTACTTC. This gives the protein CASSVGTGSSYEQYF.

V usage is TRBV2 and J usage is TRBJ2-3; no reliable D call. This CDR3 is 10 amino acids long. In germline, CDR1 is SNHLY, CDR2 FYNNEI. V was clipped by 6 bases and J by 11 bases, with 9 bases between them. The CDR3 here is CASRGPQQYF. The CDR3 DNA is TGTGCCAGCAGAGGGCCTCAGCAGTATTTT.

The chain couples TRBV9 to TRBJ2-7; 7 bases are shared with TRBD1. Germline CDR1 is SGDLS and CDR2 is YYNGEE. Trimming cost V 0 bases and J 5 bases; bases outside gene matches: 5. CDR3 length: 14 residues. The CDR3 sequence is CASSVGDRVHEQYF. In DNA, the CDR3 is TGTGCCAGCAGCGTAGGTGACAGGGTCCACGAGCAGTACTTC.

The V gene is TRBV2, the J gene TRBJ2-1, with a weak D call TRBD1 (6 bases). V was clipped by 8 bases and J by 5 bases, with 13 bases between them. The length of the CDR3 is 13 residues. Germline V gene data show CDR1 as SNHLY and CDR2 as FYNNEI. The chain's CDR3 is CASGQGWDNEQFF. CDR3 in DNA: TGTGCCAGCGGGCAGGGGTGGGACAATGAGCAGTTCTTC.

The chain couples TRBV5-1 to TRBJ2-7; D may be TRBD2 (5 bases). The germline V gene encodes CDR1 SGHRS and CDR2 YFSETQ. V lost 5 bases to trimming and J lost 3 bases, with 12 bases between them. The CDR3 is 13 amino acids. This chain's CDR3 is CASRVDGDYEQYF. The CDR3 region has the DNA TGCGCCAGCAGGGTGGACGGGGACTACGAGCAGTACTTC.

In regard to this clone: Within the sample, other DNA sequences also encode this same CDR3. This chain joins TRBV9 and TRBJ1-6; no clear D. Germline CDR1 is SGDLS and CDR2 is YYNGEE. The CDR3 is made up of 14 amino acids. Trimming left V 0 bases short and J 4 bases short, with 5 bases between. The CDR3 DNA reads TGTGCCAGCAGCGTAGAAGGGTATAATTCACCCCTCCACTTT. It specifies CASSVEGYNSPLHF.

The J gene is TRBJ1-3, the V gene TRBV2; D gene unclear. V dropped 3 bases and J dropped 2 bases, with 2 bases sitting between them. Germline loops: CDR1 SNHLY, CDR2 FYNNEI. CDR3 length: 12 amino acids. The CDR3 nucleotides read TGTGCCAGCAGTGACGCTGGAAACACCATATATTTT. Encoded protein: CASSDAGNTIYF.

This clone was counted a single time. The genes are TRBV13 and TRBJ2-3, with 9 bases identical to TRBD2. V dropped 6 bases and J dropped 4; count of bases not matched to a gene: 14. Germline values: CDR1 PRHDT, CDR2 FYEKMQ (reference sequence). The CDR3 is 17 amino acids. CDR3 nucleotide sequence: TGTGCCAGCAGTACGCGGGGGGGCGGGAGCCGGGCAGATACGCAGTATTTT. Encoded protein: CASSTRGGGSRADTQYF.

The rearrangement uses TRBV29-1 and TRBJ1-2; D is unresolved. Per germline, CDR1 SQVTM and CDR2 ANQGSEA. The CDR3 totals 17 residues. Trimming shortened V by 0 bases and J by 8 bases, and 25 bases separated the two germline ends. In nucleotides, the CDR3 is TGCAGCGTTGAAGAGCGAGTGGGCGACACCGATGACTGGGGCTACACCTTC. The encoded protein is CSVEERVGDTDDWGYTF.